The T cell receptor beta chain under discussion was sequenced for a study of neoadjuvant anti-PD-1 for oral cavity cancer. Study-wide context: Patients mostly received three to four biweekly nivolumab doses at 3 mg/kg before surgery.

The table came from immunoSEQ multiplex PCR; TCRdb's copy has only in-frame clones and leaves some out. This table has 20,000 to 25,000 clones, 35% to 50% appearing once. Specified time point: after neoadjuvant nivolumab, at surgical resection. Patients were newly diagnosed with stage II-IVA oral cavity squamous cell carcinoma without prior systemic or radiation treatment. The patients had HPV-negative, locally advanced oral cavity squamous cell carcinoma. Germline assignment: CDR1 MNHNS and CDR2 SASEGT. This CDR3 has 15 amino acids. The ends lost 6 bases at V and 12 bases at J; junction bases unmatched: 15.

The sample was tumor tissue, taken after nivolumab (anti-PD-1) treatment. The genes are TRBV6-1 and TRBJ1-4, with TRBD1 identical over 8 bases. This clonotype originated in a person aged 35 to 85 with oral cavity squamous cell carcinoma. The CDR3 region is CASRRGGTGLIELFF. In DNA form, the CDR3 reads TGTGCCAGCAGGCGAGGGGGGACAGGCCTGATCGAACTGTTTTTT.